This T cell receptor (beta chain) comes out of a study of cytomegalovirus exposure and HLA in healthy donors. General study points: V segments that were indistinguishable, TRBV6-2 and TRBV6-3 among them, were omitted from analysis.

PCR involved 60 Vbeta and 13 Jbeta primers. Measured with immunoSEQ multiplex PCR; TCRdb has only the in-frame clones, and not every one. The sample holds fewer than 150,000 clones, roughly 75% seen once. This CDR3 contains 14 residues. J lost 4 bases, V lost 4 bases, and 2 bases had no gene match. Germline V gene sequence: CDR1 SEHNR, CDR2 FQNEAQ (reference sequence). A word on this clone: Its cognate antigen is unknown.

This chain joins TRBV7-9 and TRBJ2-3; the match to TRBD2 covers 10 bases. This TCR was recovered from a man aged 40-50 years in good health and CMV-seropositive. Input material: PBMCs. Here the CDR3 reads CASSSSGSSDTQYF. The CDR3 DNA sequence: TGTGCCAGCAGCTCTAGCGGGAGCTCAGATACGCAGTATTTT.